What follows are 14 T cell receptor beta chains derived from one specimen sequenced in a study of T cells in tuberculosis. TCRdb's copy holds only in-frame clones and misses some; the assay was immunoSEQ multiplex PCR. The sample contains roughly 30,000 clones, roughly nine tenths of which appear only once. The sequencing sample was made of PBMCs. Receptors were obtained from a donor aged 10 to 29 with latent tuberculosis or without tuberculosis infection.

This clone has a handful of counts. This chain joins TRBV2 and TRBJ1-6; D gene ambiguous. V lost 5 bases and J lost 0, with 20 bases in between. The length of the CDR3 is 19 residues. Per the germline V gene, CDR1 is SNHLY and CDR2 is FYNNEI. CDR3 amino acids: CASSPEHLRLSSYNSPLHF. In nucleotides, the CDR3 is TGTGCCAGCAGTCCCGAACATCTAAGACTGAGCTCCTATAATTCACCCCTCCACTTT.

The V and J genes are TRBV7-7 and TRBJ2-7; TRBD1 matches at 7 bases. Germline assignment: CDR1 SSHAT and CDR2 FNYEAQ (reference sequence). With V trimmed by 5 bases and J by 5 bases, 9 bases remained unmatched. The CDR3 is 14 amino acids. As DNA, the CDR3 is TGTGCCAGCAGCCCCCGACAGGGAAGCAACGAGCAGTACTTC. Translating it yields CASSPRQGSNEQYF.

The chain recombines TRBV13 with TRBJ2-7; D perhaps matches TRBD2 (6 bases). The germline V gene has CDR1 PRHDT and CDR2 FYEKMQ (reference sequence). The CDR3 sequence is 17 residues long. V lost 7 bases, J lost 1 base, and 23 bases lay in between. CDR3 residues: CASKGPRFGGGSYEQYF. The CDR3 DNA reads TGTGCCAGCAAGGGACCTAGGTTTGGGGGAGGATCCTACGAGCAGTACTTC.

The J gene is TRBJ1-2, the V gene TRBV4-1; D perhaps matches TRBD1 (6 bases). Per the germline V gene, CDR1 is MGHRA and CDR2 is YSYEKL. CDR3 length: 18 amino acids. V was trimmed by 0 bases and J by 4 bases, leaving 21 bases between them. DNA for the CDR3: TGCGCCAGCAGCCAAGATCGTCTACCCAGGGGCCGCCCCTATGGCTACACCTTC. Translation: CASSQDRLPRGRPYGYTF.

The CDR3 DNA sequence: TGTGCCAGCAGCCAAGCCTTAGCCGGGGACAGCAGAGCATCTAACTATGGCTACACCTTC. This sequence encodes CASSQALAGDSRASNYGYTF. The chain recombines TRBV4-2 with TRBJ1-2; 7 bases fit TRBD1. This CDR3 is built from 20 residues. Germline lookup yields CDR1 LGHNA and CDR2 YNFKEQ. V lost 1 base, J lost 0 bases, and 17 bases stayed unmatched.

The V call is TRBV2, the J call TRBJ1-5; 7 bases are shared with TRBD1. The CDR3 has 13 residues. Losses at the gene ends were 6 bases for V and 7 bases for J; bases not matched to a gene: 6. Germline assignment: CDR1 SNHLY and CDR2 FYNNEI. CDR3 sequence (DNA): TGTGCCAGCAGCCAAACAGGGGAACAGCCCCAGCATTTT. Translating it yields CASSQTGEQPQHF.

The chain links TRBV28 to TRBJ2-3, with 8 bases matching TRBD2. CDR1 is MDHEN, CDR2 SYDVKM, per germline. CDR3 length: 14 amino acids. The ends lost 4 bases at V and 5 bases at J; junction bases unmatched: 5. The CDR3 here is CASSSGGGRDTQYF. In nucleotides, the CDR3 is TGTGCCAGCAGTTCCGGGGGGGGCAGAGATACGCAGTATTTT. The full variable domain, its missing parts supplied by reference TRBV28 and TRBJ2-3, is DVKVTQSSRYLVKRTGEKVFLECVQDMDHENMFWYRQDPGLGLRLIYFSYDVKMKEKGDIPEGYSVSREKKERFSLILESASTNQTSMYLCASSSGGGRDTQYFGPGTRLTVL.

The chain joins TRBV15 to TRBJ2-2; D uncertain. Trimming removed 7 bases at V and 5 bases at J, with 11 bases between. This CDR3 has 13 residues. Looked up from germline, CDR1 is LNHNV and CDR2 is YYDKDF (reference sequence). The CDR3 bases are TGTGCCACCAAGGCTTGGGCGACCGGGGAGCTGTTTTTT. Translation gives CATKAWATGELFF.

This chain uses TRBV19 with TRBJ1-5; the D is unclear. The CDR3 sequence is 13 residues long. Trimming cost V 4 bases and J 6 bases, with 10 bases left between them. The V gene's germline CDR1 is LNHDA and CDR2 SQIVND (reference sequence). CDR3 protein: CASSTPPGQPQHF. The CDR3 DNA reads TGTGCCAGTAGTACTCCTCCCGGTCAGCCCCAGCATTTT.

The V gene is TRBV5-6, the J gene TRBJ1-1; D is unclear. The CDR3 has 14 amino acids. Trimming shortened V by 0 bases and J by 1 base, and 7 bases separated the two germline ends. CDR1 is SGHDT and CDR2 is YYEEEE in the germline V gene. CDR3 in DNA: TGTGCCAGCAGCTTGGGGTCAGGGAACACTGAAGCTTTCTTT. It translates to CASSLGSGNTEAFF.

The chain combines TRBV5-1 with TRBJ2-3; 10 nucleotides align to TRBD2. The CDR3 totals 16 residues. Germline CDR1 SGHRS, CDR2 YFSETQ. V lost 3 bases to trimming and J lost 0 bases; unmatched junction nucleotides: 4. Written as DNA, the CDR3 is TGCGCCAGCAGCTCAGGACTAGCGGATAGCACAGATACGCAGTATTTT. It translates to CASSSGLADSTDTQYF.

The chain is built from TRBV7-9 and TRBJ2-2; the D gene is possibly TRBD2 (7 bases). The CDR3 loop spans 15 amino acids. The germline V gene encodes CDR1 SEHNR and CDR2 FQNEAQ (reference sequence). V lost 2 bases to trimming and J lost 7 bases, with 14 bases between them. CDR3 sequence reads: CASSLPPGEGGELFF. DNA for the CDR3: TGTGCCAGCAGCTTACCTCCAGGGGAGGGCGGGGAGCTGTTTTTT.

This rearrangement joins TRBV7-2 to TRBJ2-7; D is unclear. The length of the CDR3 is 14 residues. The germline V and J ends were trimmed by 6 bases and 5 bases, with 17 bases remaining between them. From germline, CDR1 is SGHTA and CDR2 FQGNSA. The CDR3 loop is CASRDPPRVNEQYF. Here the CDR3 DNA reads TGTGCCAGCAGAGACCCCCCCCGGGTGAACGAGCAGTACTTC.

The V call is TRBV7-2, the J call TRBJ2-1; 13 bases are shared with TRBD2. Trimming took 3 bases from V and 6 from J; bases not matched to a gene: 5. Germline CDR1 is SGHTA and CDR2 is FQGNSA. There are 16 residues in the CDR3. The CDR3 coding sequence is TGTGCCAGCAGCTTGCGGACTAGCGGGAGCTCCAATGAGCAGTTCTTC. Protein: CASSLRTSGSSNEQFF.